Included here is one T cell receptor beta chain sequence, with context. Its antigen is still unknown. No quality values exist for individual bases; no much larger clone is one base distant. What this sample's time point label stands for: baseline before first vaccination. Samples from vaccinated people were obtained from the UK trials COV001 and COV002, which included a single-blind randomized controlled phase 2/3 trial of AZD1222 (ChAdOx1 nCoV-19) in healthy adults. For TCRbeta chain sequencing, PBMC samples from trial participants were taken at day 0 and at day 28 after the second dose. This sample was included in a study of T cell responses to AZD1222 COVID-19 vaccine listed by TCRdb under 2021. About the investigation overall: AZD1222 recipients with second doses at about 4 weeks or about 12 weeks were pooled, because spike-specific TCR depth and breadth did not differ between schedules. Trial participants were enrolled by age into 18-55, 56-69 and 70-plus year subgroups, with around 140, 26 and 57 TCR-sequenced participants respectively. TCR sequencing was performed for roughly 250 trial participants, of whom 200 to 220 were given two doses of AZD1222 and around 26 were given two doses of MenACWY control vaccine.

Broad study findings and their caveats: Because no day 14 peak-response samples were available, the repertoires could be characterized only after the peak T cell response. Spike-specific TCR breadth and depth rose significantly after two AZD1222 doses compared with day 0 and with MenACWY recipients. In the small 56-69-year group, the increase in depth fell short of significance, most likely because of low power. Participants were mostly white British, with more females than males. The authors suggested clonal diversity may have been underestimated. Vaccine-associated CD4 TCRs spanned the whole spike protein, with dominant responses in regions 160-218 and 743-854. Epitopes outside the regions mutated in the B.1.351 and B.1.1.7 variants were reportedly recognized by nearly half of the unique spike-specific TCRs. Only five to seven AZD1222 recipients were SARS-CoV-2 seropositive at baseline, limiting conclusions about previously exposed vaccinees.

The CDR3 regions of human TCRbeta chains were analyzed by immunosequencing. The authors' analysis ran thus. Repertoire TCRs were matched against a reference library of SARS-CoV-2-specific TCRs generated with the MIRA antigen-specificity platform. Breadth was defined as the fraction of unique TCRs that were SARS-CoV-2-associated, and depth was defined as the fraction of total T cells that were SARS-CoV-2-associated. Using the MIRA data, each spike-specific TCR was assigned both to the spike region to which the TCR was reactive and to a CD4 or CD8 class. Log10-transformed breadth and depth values were compared by one-way ANOVA with Sidak's multiple comparisons tests. Sourced from immuneACCESS, this table was stored by TCRdb with only in-frame sequences that have V and J called. A share of the clones is absent; for the studies checked, an unresolved V gene accounts for under half, and the remainder has no known explanation. The V and J calls and clone size come from that table; D and trimming were worked out from the DNA. Recorded for this sample are 150,000 or so clones; just under 95% of them occurred a single time. The ten largest clonotypes hold approximately 1% of the sample.

CDR3 length: 13 amino acids, cysteine to phenylalanine. Here the CDR3 DNA is all that survives: 39 bases in frame from base 1. V was cut back by 1 base and J by 6 bases, leaving a gap of 10 bases between them. CDR1 and CDR2 are read off the germline V gene as SGHTS and YDEGEE. The chain employs TRBV5-8 and TRBJ1-2; the D gene cannot be resolved reliably. This TCR came from an adult in good health. Material: peripheral blood, obtained on day 0 of AZD1222 vaccination. The bases read TGTGCCAGCAGCTTGTTGAGATCTCATGGCTACACCTTC. Its product reads: CASSLLRSHGYTF.